This record covers a single T cell receptor beta chain. Its antigen is unidentified. This sample was included in a study of T cell repertoires in ileal Crohn's disease. Looking at the study overall: Postoperative therapy was given to about half: eleven to twelve thiopurines, 18 anti-TNF agents. Biopsies of the neoterminal ileum at postoperative colonoscopy form M6 samples.

Specified time point: neoterminal ileum biopsy at postoperative endoscopy, about 6 months after surgery. Some clones are missing from TCRdb's copy, which holds only in-frame ones; the method was immunoSEQ multiplex PCR. This table has fewer than 13,000 clones, 75% to 85% appearing once. Study-wide points: Compared with CD4 T cells, sorted CD8 cells carried more expanded clones.

J gave up 9 bases and V 3 bases, and 8 bases lay outside the gene matches. Germline V CDR1 and CDR2: ENHRY, SYGVKD. The CDR3 length is 15 residues. The material sequenced was ileal tissue. This chain links TRBV10-3 with TRBJ2-1, with 10 bases that match TRBD1. This TCR was sampled from an adult with Crohn's disease. This CDR3 is CAISERDRGWVEQFF. In nucleotides, the CDR3 is TGTGCCATCAGTGAAAGGGACAGGGGTTGGGTTGAGCAGTTCTTC.